The entry below gives a single T cell receptor (beta chain) sequence along with its context. Some clones are missing from TCRdb's copy, which holds only in-frame ones; the method was immunoSEQ multiplex PCR. The table includes around 69,000 clones, 86% detected once. J was trimmed by 4 bases and V by 3 bases; bases with no gene match: 8. The CDR3 covers 16 residues. Germline-derived CDR1 and CDR2 are SGDLS and YYNGEE. This record belongs to a study of technical replicates of blood from a handful of donors. This chain uses TRBV9 with TRBJ1-3, with 9 bases identical to TRBD1. What was sequenced was PBMCs. This sequence was found in a human donor in good health. Some clones in this sample may be carry-over from other donors' samples. The CDR3 here is CASSGTGGRTGNTIYF. CDR3 nucleotides: TGTGCCAGCAGCGGCACAGGGGGCAGGACGGGAAACACCATATATTTT.